These T cell receptor beta chains were read from a single sample in a study of blood T cell repertoires in COVID-19. Clones were read by immunoSEQ multiplex PCR, and TCRdb kept only the in-frame ones, dropping some. The sample has approximately 110,000 clones; 90% are singletons. Source material: peripheral blood. The receptor source for this set is a human donor in a cohort sampled during active COVID-19. Each CDR3 is given with its conserved first and last residue. Fields, in order: clone size, V gene, CDR3 protein. Part of the rows lack a size; the others show once, few, many or a class for expanded clones.

>.|TRBV9
CASSARSGTEYNEQFF
>.|TRBV12-3/TRBV12-4
CASSLGPMRPQHF
>.|TRBV7-8
CASSRAREGEAFF
>.|TRBV19
CASSILTSGPEGRPYEQYF
>.|TRBV6-5
CASTDFGRGYEQYF
>.|TRBV5-1
CASSLAPGANVLTF
>.|TRBV6-5
CASSPGTGLFEQYF
>few|TRBV20-1
CSASYGGQYSNQPQHF
>.|TRBV6-5
CASSRSTDYEQYF
>.|TRBV7-9
CASSRQGIYGYTF
>few|TRBV3-1/TRBV3-2
CASSRGLAGHNEQFF
>.|TRBV20-1
CSARGQEESYTF
>few|TRBV6-2/TRBV6-3
CASSTGTGPYSNQPQHF
>.|TRBV9
CASSVGGALNTEAFF
>.|TRBV9
CASSADLPGGEQYF
>once|TRBV5-1
CASSRVPGQGLVGTGELFF
>.|TRBV19
CASIPRGLAGDTGELFF
>.|TRBV4-1
CASSPTPGQGYEQYF
>.|TRBV11-2
CASSTRDPINYGYTF
>.|TRBV27
CASSRTGGKTEAFF
>few|TRBV6-5
CASSYQGSYTEAFF
>.|TRBV24-1
CATPPSGRAPYEQYF
>few|TRBV2
CASRGDRESGNTIYF
>.|TRBV6-2/TRBV6-3
CASSTLAGSPSYEQYF
>.|TRBV5-1
CASSLQVGNEQFF
>.|TRBV4-2
CASSPGLVRGTDTQYF
>.|TRBV5-1
CASSGGTGGWGTEAFF
>once|TRBV19
CASSLAGGTYEQYF
>once|TRBV5-5
CASSHQWGQSYEQYF
>few|TRBV7-9
CASSFPGSATNYGYTF
>.|TRBV4-3
CASSQRGQSGHNEQFF
>.|TRBV12-3/TRBV12-4
CASSLGISNEQFF
>.|TRBV5-6
CASSPRGAGGSGYTF
>.|TRBV5-4
CASSYRDYNRPGDTQYF
>.|TRBV9
CASSGPGQLNTEAFF
>.|TRBV28
CASSLTGVFGNTIYF
>once|TRBV10-3
CAISSGARDTQYF
>once|TRBV3-1/TRBV3-2
CASSPGTPSSYNEQFF
>.|TRBV5-1
CASSLGQWGVDYGYTF
>.|TRBV2
CASLPREETQYF
>.|TRBV3-1/TRBV3-2
CASSRLEGNTEAFF
>.|TRBV7-8
CASSLYGQGAKGNTIYF
>.|TRBV7-2
CASSRDRQQPQHF
>.|TRBV15
CATSRGFRETEAFF
>.|TRBV6-5
CASSYFGQQDEQYF
>.|TRBV19
CASSMSGTGALRYF
>.|TRBV29-1
CSVSETSAPNSPLHF
>.|TRBV5-1
CASSWIAGGYTF
>.|TRBV4-1
CASSPVPLRPGGAFF
>.|TRBV7-9
CASSRLLPGQKVDTQYF
>.|TRBV24-1
CATSDFTTSRAGGGAGELFF